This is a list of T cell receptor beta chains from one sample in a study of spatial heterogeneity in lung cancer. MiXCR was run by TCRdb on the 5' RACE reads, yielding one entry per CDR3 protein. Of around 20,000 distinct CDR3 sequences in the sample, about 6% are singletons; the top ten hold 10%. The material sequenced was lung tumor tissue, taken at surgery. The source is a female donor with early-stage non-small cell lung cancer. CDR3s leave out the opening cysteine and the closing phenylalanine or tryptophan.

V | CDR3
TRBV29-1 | SVETGVTAKNIQY
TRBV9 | ASSARGPQPQH
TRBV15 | ATSRGGAGETQY
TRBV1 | ISSHPPRGREISYGYT
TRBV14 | ASSRGTGELF
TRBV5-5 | ASSPYRGNTEAF
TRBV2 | ASSVSGHDEKLF
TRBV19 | VSSRSGGIHNEQF
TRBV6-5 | ASTQYLGGRADTQY
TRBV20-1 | SARSPYSSYEQY
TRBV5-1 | ASSRHDSVGTGELF
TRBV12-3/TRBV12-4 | ASNPLSTGELF
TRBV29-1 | SVQGQGGDGYT
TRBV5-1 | ASSLASGKVYEQY
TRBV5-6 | ASSQGAYGYT
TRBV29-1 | SVDQGRGYT
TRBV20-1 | SAPAQNRDNYGYT
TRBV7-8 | ASSLAGPANSPLH
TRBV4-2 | ASSPRIHEQF
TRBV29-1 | SVEDPGNTEAF
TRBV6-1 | ASSPVETAKNIQY
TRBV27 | ASSDRNTEAF
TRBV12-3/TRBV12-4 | ASSNTGGRTYEQY
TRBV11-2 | ASSPGERRKLF
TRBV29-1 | SVKREGYEQY
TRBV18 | ASSRQGATGANVLT
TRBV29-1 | SVQIAGGEETQY
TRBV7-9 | ASSLSLAGAHNEQF
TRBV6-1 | ASSQLAGETQY
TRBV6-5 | ASSYSLASGTDTQY
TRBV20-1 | SARGGTLTDTQY
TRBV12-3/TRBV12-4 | ASITSGEGRELF
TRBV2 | ASSEQGGSGANVLT
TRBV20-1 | SATAGQPGELF
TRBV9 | ASSFDTRNTEAF
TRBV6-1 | ASSAGLRGDDEQF
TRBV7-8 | ASSLPDRPLL
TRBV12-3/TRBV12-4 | ASSSQTTGELF
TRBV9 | ASSGSSNTGELF
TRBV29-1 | SVTDRVYNEQF
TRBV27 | ASSRAGPYNSPLH
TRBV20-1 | SARGDSKETQY
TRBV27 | ATSGTSGSMAYNEQF
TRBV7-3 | ASSLVAWGRDLSGANVLT
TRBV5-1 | ASSPGTPGTEAF
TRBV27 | ASSFQGVNNEQF
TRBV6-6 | ASSSTGGSGQPQH
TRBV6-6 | ASSEGVATDTQY
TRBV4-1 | ASSQDEGASFTDTQY
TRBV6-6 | ASSSPPVNTGELF
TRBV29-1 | SVGHTGLAGWVPDTQY
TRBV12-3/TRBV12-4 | ASSLMYSYNEQF
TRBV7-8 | ASSTGTSDNEQF
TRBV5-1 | ASSPDPNEKLF
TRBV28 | ASSFFPALQGMDMTNEKLF
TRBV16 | ASSPYVRGTGTNYGYT
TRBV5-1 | ASSVQGSGELF
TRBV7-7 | ASSLIAERAGQETQY
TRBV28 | ASSFNEQY